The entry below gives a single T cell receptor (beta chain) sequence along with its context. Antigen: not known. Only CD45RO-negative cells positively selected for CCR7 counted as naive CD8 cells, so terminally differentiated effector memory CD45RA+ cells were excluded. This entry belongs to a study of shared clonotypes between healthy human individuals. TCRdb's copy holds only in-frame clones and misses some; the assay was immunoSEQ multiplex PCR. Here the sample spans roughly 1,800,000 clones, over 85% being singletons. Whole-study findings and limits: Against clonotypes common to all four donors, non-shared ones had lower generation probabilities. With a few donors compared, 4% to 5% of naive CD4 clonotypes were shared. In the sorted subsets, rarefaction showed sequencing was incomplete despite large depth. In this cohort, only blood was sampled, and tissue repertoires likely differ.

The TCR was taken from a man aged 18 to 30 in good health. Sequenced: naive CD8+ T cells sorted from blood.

CDR3 protein: CASSLAQHTEAFF. CDR3 DNA: TGTGCCAGCAGCTTAGCCCAGCACACTGAAGCTTTCTTT. This chain links TRBV7-9 with TRBJ1-1; D gene ambiguous. CDR1 SEHNR and CDR2 FQNEAQ come from the germline V gene (reference sequence). The V end lost 0 bases, the J end lost 3 bases, and 5 bases lay between the germline ends. The CDR3 totals 13 residues.